These T cell receptor beta chains were read from a single sample in a study of response to subunit inactivated influenza vaccine. TCRdb reprocessed the RT-PCR reads with MiXCR, giving one entry per CDR3 protein. The sample has approximately 520,000 distinct CDR3 sequences; roughly 25% are singletons. Specimen: CD4+ T cells sorted from PBMCs, collected roughly 5 days after vaccination. These receptors all come from a man in his forties or fifties who received an inactivated influenza vaccine. CDR3s include the opening cysteine and the closing phenylalanine or tryptophan. Fields, in order: J gene, CDR3 length, V gene, clone size, D gene, CDR3 DNA, CDR3 protein. A D gene is named only where the DNA matches it firmly. Clone size appears in some rows only: once, few, many, or a class for an expanded clone.

j_gene: TRBJ1-3; len: 13; v_gene: TRBV6-5; abundance: few; d_gene: .; CDR3nt: TGTGCCAGCAGTCTACAGGGACGAAACACCATATATTTT; CDR3aa: CASSLQGRNTIYF
j_gene: TRBJ2-7; len: 17; v_gene: TRBV4-2; abundance: few; d_gene: .; CDR3nt: TGTGCCAGCAGCCAAACAGCGGTGACAGGAGACGTTTACGAGCAGTACTTC; CDR3aa: CASSQTAVTGDVYEQYF
j_gene: TRBJ1-2; len: 13; v_gene: TRBV20-1; abundance: .; d_gene: .; CDR3nt: TGCAGTGCTAGGAATCAGGGGACCCATGGCTACACCTTC; CDR3aa: CSARNQGTHGYTF
j_gene: TRBJ2-5; len: 16; v_gene: TRBV7-2; abundance: few; d_gene: .; CDR3nt: TGTGCCAGCAGCTTAGGACGACTCTGGGACGGAGAGACCCAGTACTTC; CDR3aa: CASSLGRLWDGETQYF
j_gene: TRBJ2-7; len: 12; v_gene: TRBV3-1; abundance: few; d_gene: .; CDR3nt: TGTGCCAGCAGCCACGGAACGGACGAGCAGTACTTC; CDR3aa: CASSHGTDEQYF
j_gene: TRBJ2-6; len: 15; v_gene: TRBV4-1; abundance: .; d_gene: .; CDR3nt: TGCGCCAGCAGCCAGAGGGGAGCCGGGGCCAACGTCCTGACTTTC; CDR3aa: CASSQRGAGANVLTF
j_gene: TRBJ2-3; len: 18; v_gene: TRBV4-1; abundance: few; d_gene: TRBD2; CDR3nt: TGCGCCAGCAGCCAACCGGGACTAGCGGGGGGAAACACAGATACGCAGTATTTT; CDR3aa: CASSQPGLAGGNTDTQYF
j_gene: TRBJ2-1; len: 15; v_gene: TRBV20-1; abundance: .; d_gene: TRBD1; CDR3nt: TGCAGTGCTAGAGCGGGGACAGAATCCTACAATGAGCAGTTCTTC; CDR3aa: CSARAGTESYNEQFF
j_gene: TRBJ2-7; len: 15; v_gene: TRBV7-2; abundance: .; d_gene: TRBD1; CDR3nt: TGTGCCAGCAGCTTAGAAGAAGCAGGGGGCTACGAGCAGTACTTC; CDR3aa: CASSLEEAGGYEQYF
j_gene: TRBJ2-2; len: 15; v_gene: TRBV10-3; abundance: .; d_gene: TRBD1; CDR3nt: TGTGCCACAGCCAAGGACAGGGAAAACACCGGGGAGCTGTTTTTT; CDR3aa: CATAKDRENTGELFF
j_gene: TRBJ2-2; len: 15; v_gene: TRBV5-1; abundance: .; d_gene: .; CDR3nt: TGCGCCAGCAGCTTGGAGCGGATAAACACCGGGGAGCTGTTTTTT; CDR3aa: CASSLERINTGELFF
j_gene: TRBJ1-2; len: 12; v_gene: TRBV7-2; abundance: few; d_gene: .; CDR3nt: TGTGCCAGCAGCTTAGTAACGCCCGGCTACACCTTC; CDR3aa: CASSLVTPGYTF
j_gene: TRBJ2-5; len: 14; v_gene: TRBV4-1; abundance: .; d_gene: .; CDR3nt: TGCGCCAGCAGCCAAGTAGTGTACCAAGAGACCCAGTACTTC; CDR3aa: CASSQVVYQETQYF
j_gene: TRBJ2-7; len: 14; v_gene: TRBV10-3; abundance: many; d_gene: TRBD1; CDR3nt: TGTGCCATCAGTGGGGACAGGGGAGGGTACGAGCAGTACTTC; CDR3aa: CAISGDRGGYEQYF
j_gene: TRBJ2-5; len: 14; v_gene: TRBV20-1; abundance: .; d_gene: TRBD2; CDR3nt: TGCAGTGCTAGTACGGGGGGGGTCCAAGAGACCCAGTACTTC; CDR3aa: CSASTGGVQETQYF
j_gene: TRBJ1-1; len: 14; v_gene: TRBV19; abundance: .; d_gene: .; CDR3nt: TGTGCCAGTAGTATTTACAGGGAAAGAGTAGAAGCTTTCTTT; CDR3aa: CASSIYRERVEAFF
j_gene: TRBJ2-2; len: 15; v_gene: TRBV9; abundance: few; d_gene: TRBD1; CDR3nt: TGTGCCAGCAGCGTGGGACAGGGGCTGGCCGGGGAGCTGTTTTTT; CDR3aa: CASSVGQGLAGELFF
j_gene: TRBJ2-3; len: 14; v_gene: TRBV28; abundance: .; d_gene: .; CDR3nt: TGTGCCATCATACCGCTACTTGGTGCGGATACGCAGTATTTT; CDR3aa: CAIIPLLGADTQYF
j_gene: TRBJ1-2; len: 17; v_gene: TRBV4-1; abundance: few; d_gene: .; CDR3nt: TGCGCCAGCAGCCAAACATCCAGGGGTGGGACTTACTATGGCTACACCTTC; CDR3aa: CASSQTSRGGTYYGYTF
j_gene: TRBJ1-4; len: 14; v_gene: TRBV7-9; abundance: .; d_gene: .; CDR3nt: TGTGCCAGCAGCCGCGACAGCGTTAATGAAAAACTGTTTTTT; CDR3aa: CASSRDSVNEKLFF
j_gene: TRBJ2-1; len: 13; v_gene: TRBV12-3/TRBV12-4; abundance: few; d_gene: .; CDR3nt: TGTGCCAGCAGTTTAAGAGGAGGACTTGAGCAGTTCTTC; CDR3aa: CASSLRGGLEQFF
j_gene: TRBJ1-1; len: 19; v_gene: TRBV4-2; abundance: .; d_gene: .; CDR3nt: TGTGCCAGCAGCAGGACCCAACACCCCGACGGAACTAAGAACACTGAAGCTTTCTTT; CDR3aa: CASSRTQHPDGTKNTEAFF
j_gene: TRBJ1-6; len: 15; v_gene: TRBV7-6; abundance: .; d_gene: .; CDR3nt: TGTGCCAGCAGCTCCCGGACAGTTGGGAATTCACCCCTCCACTTT; CDR3aa: CASSSRTVGNSPLHF
j_gene: TRBJ1-5; len: 13; v_gene: TRBV7-9; abundance: .; d_gene: .; CDR3nt: TGTGCCAGCAGCCCCAACGGGGATCAGCCCCAGCATTTT; CDR3aa: CASSPNGDQPQHF
j_gene: TRBJ2-1; len: 14; v_gene: TRBV10-3; abundance: .; d_gene: TRBD2; CDR3nt: TGTGCCATCAGTCTTAGCGGGAGCGGCAATGAGCAGTTCTTC; CDR3aa: CAISLSGSGNEQFF
j_gene: TRBJ2-1; len: 18; v_gene: TRBV7-2; abundance: few; d_gene: TRBD2; CDR3nt: TGTGCCAGCAGCTTAGCCTCACTAGCGGGGGGCTCCTACAATGAGCAGTTCTTC; CDR3aa: CASSLASLAGGSYNEQFF
j_gene: TRBJ2-1; len: 13; v_gene: TRBV7-8; abundance: many; d_gene: .; CDR3nt: TGTGCCAGCAGCTCAATAGAGAGAGGTGAGCAGTTCTTC; CDR3aa: CASSSIERGEQFF
j_gene: TRBJ2-5; len: 13; v_gene: TRBV5-1; abundance: few; d_gene: .; CDR3nt: TGCGCCAGCAGCTTTGTTGGGGGAGAGACCCAGTACTTC; CDR3aa: CASSFVGGETQYF
j_gene: TRBJ2-2; len: 16; v_gene: TRBV20-1; abundance: .; d_gene: TRBD2; CDR3nt: TGCAGTGCACATGGACTAGCGGGAGCGGGCACCGGGGAGCTGTTTTTT; CDR3aa: CSAHGLAGAGTGELFF
j_gene: TRBJ2-7; len: 11; v_gene: TRBV12-3/TRBV12-4; abundance: few; d_gene: .; CDR3nt: TGTGCCAGCAGAAACGGGTACGAGCAGTACTTC; CDR3aa: CASRNGYEQYF
j_gene: TRBJ1-1; len: 13; v_gene: TRBV24-1; abundance: .; d_gene: .; CDR3nt: TGTGCCACCAGTGATTTGGGTACGGAGAAGGCTTTCTTT; CDR3aa: CATSDLGTEKAFF
j_gene: TRBJ1-1; len: 14; v_gene: TRBV5-1; abundance: .; d_gene: .; CDR3nt: TGCGCCAGCAGCTTGGTTTGGGGGAACACTGAAGCTTTCTTT; CDR3aa: CASSLVWGNTEAFF
j_gene: TRBJ2-2; len: 14; v_gene: TRBV27; abundance: few; d_gene: .; CDR3nt: TGTGCCAGCAGTTCTACAGGGCACTCCGGGGAGCTGTTTTTT; CDR3aa: CASSSTGHSGELFF
j_gene: TRBJ1-4; len: 13; v_gene: TRBV3-1; abundance: few; d_gene: TRBD1; CDR3nt: TGTGCCAGCAGCCTTCAGGGGGCTGAAAAACTGTTTTTT; CDR3aa: CASSLQGAEKLFF
j_gene: TRBJ2-5; len: 17; v_gene: TRBV7-2; abundance: few; d_gene: TRBD2; CDR3nt: TGTGCCAGCAGCTTCCAATATAGACTAGCGGGGGATGAGACCCAGTACTTC; CDR3aa: CASSFQYRLAGDETQYF
j_gene: TRBJ2-1; len: 17; v_gene: TRBV4-3; abundance: few; d_gene: TRBD2; CDR3nt: TGCGCCAGCAGCCAAGATCTCCGGACTAGCGGTGACAATGAGCAGTTCTTC; CDR3aa: CASSQDLRTSGDNEQFF
j_gene: TRBJ2-7; len: 13; v_gene: TRBV5-1; abundance: .; d_gene: .; CDR3nt: TGCGCCAGCAGCCCCGCCCCGGCCTACGAGCAGTACTTC; CDR3aa: CASSPAPAYEQYF
j_gene: TRBJ2-7; len: 16; v_gene: TRBV20-1; abundance: .; d_gene: TRBD2; CDR3nt: TGCAGTGCCCGACCCCTAGCGGGAGGGGGGCCCTACGAGCAGTACTTC; CDR3aa: CSARPLAGGGPYEQYF
j_gene: TRBJ1-1; len: 12; v_gene: TRBV6-1; abundance: .; d_gene: .; CDR3nt: TGTGCCAGCAGTGTCAGCCGGGGGGGAGCTTTCTTT; CDR3aa: CASSVSRGGAFF
j_gene: TRBJ2-3; len: 17; v_gene: TRBV5-6; abundance: .; d_gene: TRBD1; CDR3nt: TGTGCCAGCAGCTTGGGAGTTGGGCAGGGGGCTGGAGATACGCAGTATTTT; CDR3aa: CASSLGVGQGAGDTQYF
j_gene: TRBJ2-1; len: 11; v_gene: TRBV20-1; abundance: .; d_gene: TRBD1; CDR3nt: TGCAGTGCTGAGACCAACAGGGGCAACCCCTTC; CDR3aa: CSAETNRGNPF
j_gene: TRBJ1-3; len: 11; v_gene: TRBV20-1; abundance: .; d_gene: .; CDR3nt: TGCAGTGCTAGACGGGGGGACACCATATATTTT; CDR3aa: CSARRGDTIYF
j_gene: TRBJ2-3; len: 13; v_gene: TRBV28; abundance: .; d_gene: .; CDR3nt: TGTGCCAGCAGTTCGATATACAGGGATACGCAGTATTTT; CDR3aa: CASSSIYRDTQYF
j_gene: TRBJ2-5; len: 15; v_gene: TRBV28; abundance: .; d_gene: TRBD2; CDR3nt: TGTGCCAGCAGGGGGACTAGCGTGTACCAAGAGACCCAGTACTTC; CDR3aa: CASRGTSVYQETQYF
j_gene: TRBJ2-7; len: 15; v_gene: TRBV10-3; abundance: many; d_gene: TRBD1; CDR3nt: TGTGCCATCAGTGAGCCCGGACAGGGACTCTACGAGCAGTACTTC; CDR3aa: CAISEPGQGLYEQYF
j_gene: TRBJ1-2; len: 12; v_gene: TRBV29-1; abundance: .; d_gene: TRBD1; CDR3nt: TGCAGCGTTCGGTCGGCAGGGGGTGGCTACACCTTC; CDR3aa: CSVRSAGGGYTF
j_gene: TRBJ2-2; len: 18; v_gene: TRBV10-3; abundance: once; d_gene: .; CDR3nt: TGTGCCATCAGTGAGTCGACCCTAGCATACGCGAACACCGGGGAGCTGTTTTTT; CDR3aa: CAISESTLAYANTGELFF